Here is one TCR beta chain with its context. No antigen is known for it. Per-base quality was not reported, and no clone a single base away is much larger than it. The protocol used for the library was the immunoSEQ multiplex PCR assay. A mixture of 60 forward primers for TCR Vbeta segments and 13 reverse primers for TCR Jbeta segments was used in the multiplex PCR. The CDR3 region of rearranged TCR beta genes was amplified from genomic DNA by a multiplex PCR assay. Amplified TCR beta libraries were sequenced as 87-base-pair reads on the Illumina HiSeq System. The study's own analysis went as follows. Across the 500 to 850 repertoires, a later analysis counted 60 million to 90 million unique TCR beta chains, around 11 million of which were shared by at least two donors. A nearest-neighbor algorithm error-corrected the raw reads and collapsed the reads into unique sequences, merging closely related sequences to remove PCR and sequencing errors. V, D and J gene segments were assigned by aligning CDR3 sequences to IMGT reference sequences. Each retained sequence needed at least a six-nucleotide match to both a V gene segment and a J gene segment. A rearrangement counted as productive if the CDR3 had no stop codons and remained in frame with V and J, and every other rearrangement counted as non-productive. CDR3 was defined according to IMGT convention as the region running from the second conserved V-encoded cysteine to the conserved J-encoded phenylalanine. In an earlier analysis of some 550 of the donors, sequences lacking an unambiguous match to a single V gene segment were excluded. In an earlier analysis of several hundred of the donors, V segments were called functional above 56.7% productive rearrangements and were called segregating when the between-donor standard deviation exceeded 5%. A statistical classification framework was developed to diagnose cytomegalovirus status using the catalog of TCR beta chain sequences. In a later analysis, V and J genes were assigned by comparing TCR nucleotide sequences against IMGT/GENE-DB human TR gene sequences. Using the TCRdist pipeline, a later analysis assigned CDR3 sequences along with most-parsimonious VDJ recombination scenarios. In a later analysis, each TCR beta chain was defined by its CDR3 amino acid sequence together with its V-gene family, and reads without a unique V-gene family were excluded. To address suspected cross-contamination and a sequencing artifact, a later analysis removed a few hundred highly shared, low-generation-probability nucleotide sequences. In a later analysis, a clonal expansion index for each public chain was calculated from normalized within-repertoire ranks of inferred template counts. Generation probabilities in a later analysis came from a VDJ recombination model fitted to out-of-frame rearrangements, and those results were checked against IGoR. A later analysis scored TCR-TCR, TCR-HLA and TCR-CMV co-occurrence with hypergeometric tests, applying a repertoire-size bias correction to TCR pairs. A later analysis estimated false discovery rates by permuting HLA or CMV assignments 20 times. In a later analysis, co-occurring TCRs were grouped using DBSCAN, with TCRdist sequence similarity added in when clustering inside HLA-allele-positive subsets. Repertoires with fewer than 30,000 or more than 120,000 public chains were left out of co-occurrence clustering, as were five repertoires with anomalous nucleotide sharing. TCRdb limited this immuneACCESS table to in-frame rearrangements with V and J called. A share of clones is missing; checked studies link under half to unresolved V genes, and the rest is unexplained. V and J calls and clone size are copied from that table; D and trimming were computed from the DNA. In all, the sample holds approximately 140,000 clones, and around 79% of those were seen once. Roughly 3.4% of the sample belongs to the ten largest clones.

The cohort comprised under 700 healthy bone marrow donors. At the time of sampling, all cohort members were nominally healthy, though unrecorded immune exposures were likely present. Of the 666 cohort members, about 290 had a positive CMV serostatus and roughly 370 had a negative one, while no CMV serostatus was recorded for the donor. Each donor provided a peripheral blood sample, and peripheral blood mononuclear cells were used for TCR beta sequencing. The Qiagen DNeasy Blood Extraction Kit was used to extract genomic DNA from the blood cell samples. CDR1 MDHEN and CDR2 SYDVKM are derived from the germline V gene. V and J are trimmed by 6 bases and 4 bases, and the gene matches miss 11 bases of the junction. Taken from cysteine to phenylalanine, the CDR3 has 16 residues. The entry retains the CDR3 DNA only, 48 bases that are in frame from base 1. This sample was included in a study of cytomegalovirus exposure and HLA in healthy donors (dated by TCRdb to about 2017). Describing the broader study: In an earlier analysis of around 540 of the donors, 276 Gb of sequence data and approximately 120 million unique TCR beta sequences from roughly 200 million T cells were reported. An early release covering roughly 640 HLA-typed donors comprised around 300 gigabases of sequencing data and around 86 million unique TCR sequences. Of the 300 to 500 genotyped donors, roughly 80% were placed in the genetic ancestry cluster associated with self-reported Caucasian donors. The study aimed to test whether signatures of past pathogen exposure could be identified by cataloging public T cell receptors. Using immunosequencing, the study profiled T cell repertoires from 640 or so subjects and related those repertoires to cytomegalovirus serostatus. Besides the first cohort of roughly 640 subjects, a separate validation cohort made up of some 110 different subjects was used. To predict cytomegalovirus infection status, the study brought together high-throughput TCR immunosequencing, statistical association of individual TCRs with disease status, and machine learning. In a later analysis, previously published TCR beta repertoires from 600 to 850 donors were re-analyzed and high-resolution HLA genotyping was added so that TCR occurrence patterns could be studied. Rather than drawing on any new phenotypic data, the later analysis identified candidate immune exposures from TCR beta sequences and the way those sequences occurred across donors. To decide whether each TCR beta V gene segment behaved as functional or pseudogenic, an earlier analysis of approximately 590 of the donors relied on high-throughput TCR beta sequencing. Donor age, sex, ethnicity and CMV serostatus were compiled together with the repertoire data. A later genetic analysis used genome-wide SNP genotypes for about 60% of the roughly 700 donors, treating that subset as a discovery cohort. Every discovery cohort repertoire had been produced on one sequencing platform. HLA typing covered class I and class II loci at four-digit resolution. Typing coverage varied by locus: about 620-630 donors for A, B, C, DRB1 and DQB1; some 520 for DQA1; about 570 for DPA1; around 450 for DPB1. Four or five DR-DQ haplotypes were handled as single units for association and clustering, since linkage in the cohort was strong. Across 398 genotyped donors of the cohort, an average of 235,054 unique TCR beta nucleotide sequences per donor were sequenced, and around 20% of those sequences were non-productive.

Points the paper makes about the study in general: The presence/absence analyses assumed that sequencing depth was roughly uniform across donors, and that assumption may not be true. A later genetic analysis associated a missense DCLRE1C variant with V-gene and J-gene trimming of TCR beta chains, and an independent cohort replicated the association. In a later analysis, TCR association rates were found to vary across HLA loci, with the most associated TCRs seen for DRB1 alleles and the fewest for HLA-C alleles. Correlated functional status among segregating V segments might be attributable to linkage disequilibrium, but an unknown experimental factor could not be ruled out. The study listed 150 to 200 TCR beta chains as associated with cytomegalovirus. A further reported finding was that TCR beta sequences accurately predicted the HLA-A and HLA-B alleles for most subjects in the first cohort. According to a later analysis, most CMV-associated TCR beta chains appeared to be HLA-restricted, and the HLA associations seemed to be driven largely by CMV exposure. Because HLA typing was missing for some donors at each locus, association tests included only the typed subset. Strong co-occurrence of HLA alleles, especially DR and DQ, made assigning TCR associations to individual alleles difficult. In an earlier analysis of a few hundred of the donors, most TCR beta V segments were observed in productive rearrangements about 87% or about 30% of the time, broadly matching IMGT annotations. According to the authors, the approach could potentially be generalized to other disease states and immunological phenotypes. In this cohort, only TCR beta chains were sequenced, and detectable features were limited by the absence of alpha or paired-chain data. The sequencing pipeline was judged likely to have produced a cluster of highly shared sequence variants as a technical artifact. Some IMGT-functional V segments, including TRBV6-2 and TRBV6-3, could not be told apart with the 87-base-pair reads, so those segments were excluded. At a false discovery rate of 0.05, a later analysis linked fewer than 20,000 TCR beta sequences to specific HLA alleles. Immune exposure information for the cohort was limited to CMV serostatus. Approximately 16 rarely observed V segments, including chromosome 9 orphons, were excluded from the earlier analysis of almost 600 of the donors because counts were too low. In a later analysis, HLA-associated TCR beta chains showed more clonal expansion and lower generation probabilities than non-associated chains that were equally common. Across donors, most TCR sequences were observed very rarely, whereas some public TCRs were present in many individuals. The classifier was reported to diagnose cytomegalovirus status with high specificity and sensitivity in both the original cohort and the validation cohort. According to a later analysis, parvovirus B19, influenza, CMV and Epstein-Barr virus appeared linked to several top co-occurrence clusters. Compared with the approximately 720-donor mean, donors in an Asian-associated ancestry cluster had fewer N-insertions in productive TCRs, according to a later genetic analysis. A few of the identified cytomegalovirus-associated TCR beta chains were confirmed in vitro to be specific for cytomegalovirus antigens.

The sequence joins TRBV28 to TRBJ2-1; 8 central bases correspond to TRBD2. Sequencing was carried out using PBMCs. The clonotype was recovered from a human donor in good health. The CDR3 sequence is CASRAGDGSTYNEQFF. The DNA reads TGTGCCAGCAGAGCGGGGGACGGTTCGACGTACAATGAGCAGTTCTTC.